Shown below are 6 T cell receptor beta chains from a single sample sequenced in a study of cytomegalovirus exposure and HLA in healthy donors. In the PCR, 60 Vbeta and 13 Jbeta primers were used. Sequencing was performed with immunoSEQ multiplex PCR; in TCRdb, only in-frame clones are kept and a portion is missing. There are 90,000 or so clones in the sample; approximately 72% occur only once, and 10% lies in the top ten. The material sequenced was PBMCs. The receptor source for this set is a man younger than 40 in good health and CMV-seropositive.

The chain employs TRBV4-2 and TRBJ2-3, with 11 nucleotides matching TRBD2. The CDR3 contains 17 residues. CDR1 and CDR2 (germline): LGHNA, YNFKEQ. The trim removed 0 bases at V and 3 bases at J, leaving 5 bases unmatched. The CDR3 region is CASSQEASGGPTDTQYF. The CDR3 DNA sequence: TGTGCCAGCAGCCAAGAGGCTAGCGGGGGGCCAACAGATACGCAGTATTTT.

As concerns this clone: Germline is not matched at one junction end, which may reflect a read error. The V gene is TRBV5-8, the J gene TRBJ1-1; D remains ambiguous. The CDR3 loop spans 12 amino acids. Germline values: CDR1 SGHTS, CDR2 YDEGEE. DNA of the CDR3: TGTGCCAGCAGCACTAAGTGGGAGGGTGATGTCTTT. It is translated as CASSTKWEGDVF.

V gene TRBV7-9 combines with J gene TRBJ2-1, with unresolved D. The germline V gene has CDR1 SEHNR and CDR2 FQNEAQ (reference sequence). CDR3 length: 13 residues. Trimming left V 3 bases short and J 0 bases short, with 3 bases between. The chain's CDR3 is CASSFSSYNEQFF. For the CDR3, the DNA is TGTGCCAGCAGCTTTAGCTCCTACAATGAGCAGTTCTTC.

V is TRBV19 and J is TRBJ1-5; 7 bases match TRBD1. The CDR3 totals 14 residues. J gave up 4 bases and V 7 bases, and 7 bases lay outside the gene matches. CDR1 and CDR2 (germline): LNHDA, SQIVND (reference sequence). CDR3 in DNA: TGTGCCAGTAATCTACAGGGGATAAATCAGCCCCAGCATTTT. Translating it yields CASNLQGINQPQHF.

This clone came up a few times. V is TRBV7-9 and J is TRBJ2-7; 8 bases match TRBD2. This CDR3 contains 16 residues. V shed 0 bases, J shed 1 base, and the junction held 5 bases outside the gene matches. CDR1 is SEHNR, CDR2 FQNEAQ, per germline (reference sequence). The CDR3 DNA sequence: TGTGCCAGCAGCTTAGCCACGGGGGGGCGGTCCTACGAGCAGTACTTC. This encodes CASSLATGGRSYEQYF.

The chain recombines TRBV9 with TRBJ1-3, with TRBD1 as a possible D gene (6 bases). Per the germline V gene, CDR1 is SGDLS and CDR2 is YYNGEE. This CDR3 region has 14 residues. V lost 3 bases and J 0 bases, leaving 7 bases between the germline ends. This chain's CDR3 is CASSGGGSGNTIYF. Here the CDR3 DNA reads TGTGCCAGCAGCGGAGGGGGCTCTGGAAACACCATATATTTT. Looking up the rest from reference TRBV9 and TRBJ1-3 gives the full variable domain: DSGVTQTPKHLITATGQRVTLRCSPRSGDLSVYWYQQSLDQGLQFLIQYYNGEERAKGNILERFSAQQFPDLHSELNLSSLELGDSALYFCASSGGGSGNTIYFGEGSWLTVV.